These 22 T cell receptor beta chains originate from one sample sequenced in a study of blood T cell repertoires in COVID-19. Sequencing was performed with immunoSEQ multiplex PCR; in TCRdb, only in-frame clones are kept and a portion is missing. The sample holds approximately 45,000 clones, about 85% seen once. The sample comprised peripheral blood. These receptors were obtained from a man in his forties with active COVID-19.

The CDR3 loop is CASSYAPRTGSSWYEQYF. The CDR3, as DNA: TGTGCCAGCAGTTACGCTCCTCGGACAGGGTCGTCTTGGTACGAGCAGTACTTC. The chain couples TRBV6-2 or TRBV6-3 to TRBJ2-7, with 8 bases identical to TRBD1. J gave up 4 bases and V 2 bases, and 16 bases lay outside the gene matches. Per germline, CDR1 MNHEY and CDR2 SVGEGT. This CDR3 spans 18 amino acids.

The chain is built from TRBV3-1 (or the pseudogene TRBV3-2) and TRBJ2-7, with 7 bases identical to TRBD1. Germline V gene sequence: CDR1 LGHDT, CDR2 YNNKEL (reference sequence). The CDR3 contains 15 residues. The junction had 7 bases not matched to a gene; V was cut back by 1 base and J by 4 bases. The CDR3 here is CASSQGTTGWYEQYF. CDR3 DNA sequence: TGTGCCAGCAGCCAAGGAACGACAGGGTGGTACGAGCAGTACTTC.

CDR3 DNA: TGCAGTGCTCTAGACCCCGGTGAGCAGTTCTTC. This encodes CSALDPGEQFF. The rearrangement links TRBV20-1 to TRBJ2-1; D gene ambiguous. Per germline, CDR1 DFQATT and CDR2 SNEGSKA (reference sequence). The CDR3 contains 11 residues. Trimming left V 5 bases short and J 9 bases short, with 11 bases between.

DNA of the CDR3: TGTGCCAGCTCCATCCAGGGCAGGGAGGCACCCCTCCACTTT. It translates to CASSIQGREAPLHF. This rearrangement joins TRBV18 to TRBJ1-6, with D perhaps matching TRBD1 (5 bases). Per germline, CDR1 KGHSH and CDR2 LQKENI. This CDR3 is 14 amino acids long. Trimming cost V 6 bases and J 11 bases, with 17 bases left between them.

The chain employs TRBV19 and TRBJ1-1; D call uncertain. Germline assignment: CDR1 LNHDA and CDR2 SQIVND (reference sequence). Trimming took 3 bases from V and 5 from J, leaving 10 bases between them. CDR3 size: 13 residues. CDR3 protein: CASSIRQVTEAFF. CDR3 DNA: TGTGCCAGTAGTATTAGGCAGGTGACTGAAGCTTTCTTT.

This chain links TRBV5-6 with TRBJ2-7; maybe TRBD2 (6 bases). Germline values: CDR1 SGHDT, CDR2 YYEEEE. There are 15 residues in the CDR3. Trimming took off 4 bases at V and 2 bases at J, with 16 bases between the two ends. Here the CDR3 reads CASSDRGKGPYEQYF. As DNA, the CDR3 is TGTGCCAGCAGCGACCGGGGGAAAGGACCCTACGAGCAGTACTTC. Filled out from reference TRBV5-6 and TRBJ2-7, the complete variable domain reads DAGVTQSPTHLIKTRGQQVTLRCSPKSGHDTVSWYQQALGQGPQFIFQYYEEEERQRGNFPDRFSGHQFPNYSSELNVNALLLGDSALYLCASSDRGKGPYEQYFGPGTRLTVT.

The chain carries TRBV14 and TRBJ2-2, with unresolved D. V lost 4 bases to trimming and J lost 6 bases, with 15 bases between them. Germline V gene lookup returns CDR1 SGHDN and CDR2 FVKESK. The CDR3 is made up of 15 amino acids. The CDR3 loop is CASSPRLVGSGELFF. CDR3 coding DNA: TGTGCCAGCAGCCCAAGACTCGTTGGGTCCGGGGAGCTGTTTTTT.

The chain joins TRBV5-1 to TRBJ1-2, with D possibly being TRBD1 (5 bases). Germline V gene sequence: CDR1 SGHRS, CDR2 YFSETQ. This CDR3 region has 15 residues. The V gene lost 0 bases and the J gene lost 8 bases, with 17 bases spanning the gap. CDR3 amino acids: CASSLEAAGNRGYTF. The CDR3 bases are TGCGCCAGCAGCTTGGAGGCGGCAGGGAATAGGGGCTACACCTTC.

The rearrangement joins TRBV6-6 to TRBJ1-4; a possible D gene is TRBD1 (5 bases). The CDR3 length is 15 residues. Germline V gene sequence: CDR1 MNHNY, CDR2 SVGAGI (reference sequence). Trimming shortened V by 2 bases and J by 6 bases, and 13 bases separated the two germline ends. CDR3 DNA sequence: TGTGCCAGCAGTTACGAAGGGGCCCCTTATGAAAAACTGTTTTTT. It codes for CASSYEGAPYEKLFF.

The chain recombines TRBV9 with TRBJ2-7; D possibly corresponds to TRBD1 (5 bases). Germline lookup yields CDR1 SGDLS and CDR2 YYNGEE. Trimming took 7 bases from V and 0 from J, leaving 20 bases between them. The CDR3 runs 16 residues. The CDR3 DNA reads TGTGCCAGCGTCTTCCCGCGGAGACAGCGCTCCTACGAGCAGTACTTC. Translating it yields CASVFPRRQRSYEQYF.

The chain recombines TRBV2 with TRBJ1-2; D may be TRBD1 (6 bases). Germline CDR1 is SNHLY and CDR2 is FYNNEI. The V end was cut by 5 bases, the J end by 4 bases, with 20 bases between. The CDR3 is 16 residues long. The CDR3 loop is CASSSNSGAIFYGYTF. In DNA form, the CDR3 reads TGTGCCAGCAGTTCTAACTCAGGGGCGATCTTCTATGGCTACACCTTC.

This clone was found once. The CDR3 DNA reads as TGTGCCAGTAGTATTCTAGCGGGAAAAGTGGGCGGGGAGCTGTTTTTT. Its protein product is CASSILAGKVGGELFF. V usage is TRBV19 and J usage is TRBJ2-2; 9 nucleotides align to TRBD2. The CDR3 is 16 residues long. Germline V gene sequence: CDR1 LNHDA, CDR2 SQIVND (reference sequence). V lost 3 bases, J lost 7 bases, and 9 bases stayed unmatched.

The rearrangement uses TRBV6-6 and TRBJ1-4; no firm D call. Germline values: CDR1 MNHNY, CDR2 SVGAGI (reference sequence). The CDR3 contains 13 residues. The V end was cut by 5 bases, the J end by 5 bases, with 9 bases between. CDR3 amino acids: CASSPPGNEKLFF. In nucleotides, the CDR3 is TGTGCCAGCAGTCCCCCGGGAAATGAAAAACTGTTTTTT.

This chain connects TRBV19 to TRBJ2-1; 7 bases fit TRBD2. The CDR3 is 18 amino acids. V was pared by 1 base and J by 8 bases, with 17 bases of the junction left unmatched. Germline V gene sequence: CDR1 LNHDA, CDR2 SQIVND (reference sequence). CDR3 in amino acids: CASSIAPLVAGVSHEQFF. Here the CDR3 DNA reads TGTGCCAGTAGTATAGCTCCCCTCGTCGCGGGAGTCTCCCATGAGCAGTTCTTC.

The genes are TRBV18 and TRBJ1-2, with 10 nucleotides matching TRBD1. CDR1 and CDR2 from the germline V gene are KGHSH and LQKENI. Trimming took 6 bases from V and 2 from J; bases not matched to a gene: 3. This CDR3 is built from 14 residues. The CDR3 DNA reads TGTGCCAGCTCTCCGGGACAGGGGAACTATGGCTACACCTTC. Translating it yields CASSPGQGNYGYTF.

This clone was seen only a few times. This rearrangement joins TRBV2 to TRBJ2-3, with 7 bases matching TRBD2. This CDR3 is 18 amino acids long. Germline V gene lookup returns CDR1 SNHLY and CDR2 FYNNEI. The trim removed 9 bases at V and 3 bases at J, leaving 21 bases unmatched. The CDR3 DNA sequence: TGTGCCAGTCGCCTTACAATCGGAGCGGGGAGGGGAACAGATACGCAGTATTTT. Its translation is CASRLTIGAGRGTDTQYF.

This chain uses TRBV30 with TRBJ1-5, with 7 nucleotides matching TRBD1. This CDR3 has 14 residues. Germline values: CDR1 GTSNPN, CDR2 SVGIG (reference sequence). With 2 bases clipped from V and 4 bases from J, the junction kept 5 bases outside the gene matches. In DNA form, the CDR3 reads TGTGCCTGGAGTCCGGGGACAGCAAATCAGCCCCAGCATTTT. It specifies CAWSPGTANQPQHF.

This chain connects TRBV28 to TRBJ2-7, with 8 bases aligning to TRBD1. The ends lost 6 bases at V and 4 bases at J; junction bases unmatched: 11. Germline V gives CDR1 MDHEN, CDR2 SYDVKM. CDR3 size: 15 residues. CDR3 sequence (DNA): TGTGCCAGCAGCTCCTCAGGGGGCTGGGAATACGAGCAGTACTTC. It yields the protein CASSSSGGWEYEQYF.

The J gene is TRBJ2-5, the V gene TRBV11-1; 7 bases match TRBD2. The CDR3 runs to 12 residues. Trimming took 5 bases from V and 5 from J; bases not matched to a gene: 2. The V gene's germline CDR1 is SGHAT and CDR2 FQDESV (reference sequence). This chain's CDR3 is CASSPGRETQYF. The DNA for the CDR3 is TGTGCCAGCAGCCCCGGGAGGGAGACCCAGTACTTC.

V gene TRBV30 combines with J gene TRBJ1-4, with a possible D match to TRBD1 (6 bases). The ends were cut back, 4 bases at V and 2 bases at J, with 11 bases in the middle. The germline gives CDR1 GTSNPN, CDR2 SVGIG (reference sequence). The CDR3 contains 14 residues. Here the CDR3 DNA reads TGTGCCTGGAACCTACAGGGTACTAATGAAAAACTGTTTTTT. It encodes CAWNLQGTNEKLFF.

The V gene is TRBV29-1, the J gene TRBJ2-7; 13 bases agree with TRBD2. The V and J ends lost 1 base and 0 bases, in that order; junction bases with no gene match: 0. The CDR3 runs 15 residues. Germline V lookup: CDR1 SQVTM, CDR2 ANQGSEA. The CDR3 spells CSVEGTSGSSYEQYF. The CDR3 DNA follows: TGCAGCGTTGAAGGGACTAGCGGGAGCTCCTACGAGCAGTACTTC.

The chain uses TRBV5-4 and TRBJ2-3; TRBD2 might be the D (5 bases). V was shortened by 4 bases and J by 1 base, with 13 bases between the two germline ends. Germline loops: CDR1 SGHNT, CDR2 YYREEE (reference sequence). The CDR3 is made up of 15 amino acids. DNA for the CDR3: TGTGCCAGCAGCCCCGGACTGTTCCGCACAGATACGCAGTATTTT. It codes for CASSPGLFRTDTQYF.